Shown below are 12 T cell receptor beta chains from a single sample sequenced in a study of OX40 agonist ivuxolimab in advanced cancers. TCRdb keeps only in-frame clones here, not all; method: immunoSEQ multiplex PCR. Among 20,000 to 30,000 clones listed, about nine tenths were seen once. This material consisted of CD4+ or CD8+ T cells sorted from blood, taken in a trial of the OX40 agonist ivuxolimab. The source is an adult with an advanced solid tumor such as melanoma, head and neck, liver or kidney cancer.

The gene calls are TRBV10-3 and TRBJ2-3; 11 bases agree with TRBD2. CDR3 length equals 15 residues. Germline values: CDR1 ENHRY, CDR2 SYGVKD. Trimming removed 10 bases from V and 4 bases from J; junction bases left unmatched: 10. The CDR3, as DNA: TGTGCCACCAGAATAGCGGGGGGGCTATCAGATACGCAGTATTTT. Its translation is CATRIAGGLSDTQYF.

The gene calls are TRBV10-2 and TRBJ2-2, with D tentatively TRBD2 (7 bases). The V gene lost 6 bases and the J gene lost 7 bases, with 15 bases spanning the gap. The germline V gene encodes CDR1 WSHSY and CDR2 SAAADI. The CDR3 consists of 14 residues. CDR3 sequence: CASRGGEYDGELFF. In DNA, the CDR3 is TGCGCCAGCAGAGGGGGGGAGTATGACGGGGAGCTGTTTTTT.

This chain links TRBV6-5 with TRBJ1-2, with unresolved D. Trimming left V 2 bases short and J 4 bases short, with 8 bases between. Germline V gives CDR1 MNHEY, CDR2 SVGAGI. The CDR3 is 13 residues long. This chain's CDR3 is CASSYLPSYGYTF. Written as DNA, the CDR3 is TGTGCCAGCAGTTACCTGCCAAGCTATGGCTACACCTTC.

The J gene is TRBJ2-5, the V gene TRBV12-1; the D segment call TRBD2 is taken from the table without a DNA check. TRBV12-1 is marked as a pseudogene. This CDR3 comprises 19 residues. CDR3 protein: CASSFGVASGGQLREAQYF. The CDR3 coding sequence is TGTGCCAGCAGCTTTGGGGTGGCTAGCGGGGGCCAGCTAAGAGAGGCCCAGTACTTC.

The chain has TRBV29-1 and TRBJ2-7; D possibly corresponds to TRBD2 (7 bases). The CDR3 contains 13 residues. CDR1 and CDR2 from the germline V gene are SQVTM and ANQGSEA. The ends were cut back, 6 bases at V and 3 bases at J, with 15 bases in the middle. DNA of the CDR3: TGCAGCGTCAAGGGGGGGGCCATCTACGAGCAGTACTTC. It encodes CSVKGGAIYEQYF.

This clone has only one observation. V is TRBV6-1 and J is TRBJ1-2; D may be TRBD1 (6 bases). Germline-derived CDR1 and CDR2 are MNHNS and SASEGT. V dropped 2 bases and J dropped 4 bases, with 14 bases sitting between them. The CDR3 runs to 15 residues. This CDR3 is CASSETMGGIYGYTF. The CDR3 DNA reads as TGTGCCAGCAGTGAAACGATGGGGGGCATCTATGGCTACACCTTC.

The count of this clone is one. This sequence joins TRBV28 and TRBJ2-7, with 7 nucleotides matching TRBD1. Germline V gives CDR1 MDHEN, CDR2 SYDVKM. The CDR3 covers 15 residues. V shed 7 bases and J 0 bases; nucleotides not matched to a gene: 9. This CDR3 reads CASTGGQAISYEQYF. In DNA, the CDR3 is TGTGCCAGCACAGGAGGACAGGCTATCTCCTACGAGCAGTACTTC.

V is TRBV11-2 and J is TRBJ2-3; 8 bases align to TRBD2. The germline gives CDR1 SGHAT, CDR2 FQNNGV. The CDR3 is made up of 18 amino acids. Unmatched junction bases numbered 15, after V lost 5 bases and J lost 2 bases. The CDR3 DNA sequence: TGTGCCAGCAGCGTAACCCCAGGGCGAGCGGGGGCCACAGATACGCAGTATTTT. Protein sequence: CASSVTPGRAGATDTQYF.

The chain carries TRBV19 and TRBJ1-3, with 8 bases identical to TRBD1. Germline V gene sequence: CDR1 LNHDA, CDR2 SQIVND (reference sequence). The CDR3 extends over 15 amino acids. J lost 0 bases, V lost 10 bases, and 8 bases had no gene match. In DNA form, the CDR3 reads TGTGCCATTTCCCAGGGGGCCTTCTCTGGAAACACCATATATTTT. It codes for CAISQGAFSGNTIYF.

The CDR3 coding sequence is TGTGCCAGCAGCTCGAGGGGTTTCGAGGAGCTGTTTTTT. Its protein product is CASSSRGFEELFF. J is TRBJ2-2 and V is TRBV5-6; D is perhaps TRBD1 or TRBD2 (5 bases each). The CDR3 length is 13 residues. Germline assignment: CDR1 SGHDT and CDR2 YYEEEE. V shed 3 bases and J shed 10 bases, with 13 bases lying between them.

This chain uses TRBV6-1 with TRBJ2-5; a possible D gene is TRBD2 (7 bases). Trimming shortened V by 3 bases and J by 5 bases, and 13 bases separated the two germline ends. This CDR3 spans 14 amino acids. CDR1 is MNHNS and CDR2 is SASEGT in the germline V gene. The CDR3 DNA is TGTGCCAGCAGTGAGTGGGGGGGCAGGGAGACCCAGTACTTC. Protein sequence: CASSEWGGRETQYF.

The gene calls are TRBV5-1 and TRBJ2-5; possible D gene TRBD1, 6 bases. The CDR3 sequence is 13 residues long. Trimming left V 5 bases short and J 0 bases short, with 8 bases between. Looked up from germline, CDR1 is SGHRS and CDR2 is YFSETQ. In DNA form, the CDR3 reads TGCGCCAGCAGTGGGGGCAACCAAGAGACCCAGTACTTC. This sequence encodes CASSGGNQETQYF.